This T cell receptor (beta chain) emerged from a study of shared clonotypes between healthy human individuals. TCRdb keeps only in-frame clones here, not all; method: immunoSEQ multiplex PCR. Of under 600,000 clones in the sample, almost 97% are singletons; the top ten hold less than 0.065%. V was clipped by 4 bases and J by 3 bases; unmatched bases: 2. The germline V gene encodes CDR1 SGHTA and CDR2 FQGTGA. This CDR3 has 14 residues. The TCR sequence derives from a woman younger than 45 in good health. The sample consisted of naive CD4+ T cells sorted from blood. The subset here: CD45RA+ positively selected. This chain links TRBV7-3 with TRBJ1-2; 10 positions agree with TRBD1. CDR3 in amino acids: CASSSGQGDYGYTF. CDR3 nucleotide sequence: TGTGCCAGCAGCTCCGGACAGGGGGACTATGGCTACACCTTC.